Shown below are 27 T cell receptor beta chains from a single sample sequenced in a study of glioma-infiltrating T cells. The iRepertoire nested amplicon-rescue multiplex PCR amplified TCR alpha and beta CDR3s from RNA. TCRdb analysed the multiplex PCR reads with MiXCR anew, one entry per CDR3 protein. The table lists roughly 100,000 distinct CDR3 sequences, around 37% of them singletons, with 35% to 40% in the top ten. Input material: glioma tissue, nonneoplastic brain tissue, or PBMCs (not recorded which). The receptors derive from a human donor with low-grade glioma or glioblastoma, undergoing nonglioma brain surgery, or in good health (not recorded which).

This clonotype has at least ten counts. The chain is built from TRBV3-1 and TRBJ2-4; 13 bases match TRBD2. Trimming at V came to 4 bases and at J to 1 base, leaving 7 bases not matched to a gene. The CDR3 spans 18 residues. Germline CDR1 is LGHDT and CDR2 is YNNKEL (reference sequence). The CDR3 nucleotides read TGTGCCAGCAGCCTACTAGGGACTAGCGGGATTGCCAAAAACATTCAGTACTTC. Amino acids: CASSLLGTSGIAKNIQYF.

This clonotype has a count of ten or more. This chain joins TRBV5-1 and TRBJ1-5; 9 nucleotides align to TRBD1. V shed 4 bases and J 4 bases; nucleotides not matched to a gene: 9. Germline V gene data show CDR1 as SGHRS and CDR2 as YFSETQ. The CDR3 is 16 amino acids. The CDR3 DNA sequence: TGCGCCAGCAGCCTGGGACAGGGTAGCCTAAATCAGCCCCAGCATTTT. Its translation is CASSLGQGSLNQPQHF.

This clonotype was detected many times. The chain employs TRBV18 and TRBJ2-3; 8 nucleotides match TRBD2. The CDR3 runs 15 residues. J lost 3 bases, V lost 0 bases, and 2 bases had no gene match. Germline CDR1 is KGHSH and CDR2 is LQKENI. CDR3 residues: CASSPPSGSTDTQYF. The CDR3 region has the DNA TGTGCCAGCTCACCACCCAGCGGGAGTACAGATACGCAGTATTTT. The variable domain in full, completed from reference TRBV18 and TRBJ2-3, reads NAGVMQNPRHLVRRRGQEARLRCSPMKGHSHVYWYRQLPEEGLKFMVYLQKENIIDESGMPKERFSAEFPKEGPSILRIQQVVRGDSAAYFCASSPPSGSTDTQYFGPGTRLTVL.

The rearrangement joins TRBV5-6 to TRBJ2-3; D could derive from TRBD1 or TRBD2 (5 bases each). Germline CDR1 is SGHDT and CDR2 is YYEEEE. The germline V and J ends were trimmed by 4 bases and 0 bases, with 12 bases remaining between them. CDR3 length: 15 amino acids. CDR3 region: CASSLGESSTDTQYF. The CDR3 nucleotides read TGTGCCAGCAGCCTGGGGGAGTCAAGCACAGATACGCAGTATTTT.

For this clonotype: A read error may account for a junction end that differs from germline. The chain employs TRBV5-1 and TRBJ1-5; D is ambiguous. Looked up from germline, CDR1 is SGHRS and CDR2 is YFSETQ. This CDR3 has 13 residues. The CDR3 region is CANSGGSNQPQHF. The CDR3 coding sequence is TGCGCCAACAGCGGTGGGAGCAATCAGCCCCAGCATTTT. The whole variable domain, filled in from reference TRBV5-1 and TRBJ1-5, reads KAGVTQTPRYLIKTRGQQVTLSCSPISGHRSVSWYQQTPGQGLQFLFEYFSETQRNKGNFPGRFSGRQFSNSRSEMNVSTLELGDSALYLCANSGGSNQPQHFGDGTRLSIL.

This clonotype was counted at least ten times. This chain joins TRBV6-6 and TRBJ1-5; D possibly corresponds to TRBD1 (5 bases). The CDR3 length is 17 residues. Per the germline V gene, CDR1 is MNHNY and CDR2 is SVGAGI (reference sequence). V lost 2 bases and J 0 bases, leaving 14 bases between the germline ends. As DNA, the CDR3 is TGTGCCAGCAGTTACCCCGGGGCTCCTTATAGCAATCAGCCCCAGCATTTT. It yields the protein CASSYPGAPYSNQPQHF.

Here the CDR3 DNA reads TGTGCCAGCGACGGGACAGGGTTTGGTCAGCCCCAGCATTTT. This gives the protein CASDGTGFGQPQHF. The chain is built from TRBV7-9 and TRBJ1-5; 9 nucleotides match TRBD1. After removal of 8 bases from V and 6 bases from J, the junction contained 8 bases not matched to a gene. The CDR3 consists of 14 residues. From germline, CDR1 is SEHNR and CDR2 FQNEAQ (reference sequence).

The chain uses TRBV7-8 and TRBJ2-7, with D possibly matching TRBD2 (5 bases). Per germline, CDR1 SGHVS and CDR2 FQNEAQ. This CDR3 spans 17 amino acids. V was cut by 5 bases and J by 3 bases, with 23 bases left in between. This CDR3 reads CASSPLLPGVNNYEQYF. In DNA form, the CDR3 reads TGTGCCAGCAGCCCGCTGCTCCCCGGGGTGAACAACTACGAGCAGTACTTC. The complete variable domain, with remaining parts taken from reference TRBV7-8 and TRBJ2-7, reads GAGVSQSPRYKVAKRGQDVALRCDPISGHVSLFWYQQALGQGPEFLTYFQNEAQLDKSGLPSDRFFAERPEGSVSTLKIQRTQQEDSAVYLCASSPLLPGVNNYEQYFGPGTRLTVT.

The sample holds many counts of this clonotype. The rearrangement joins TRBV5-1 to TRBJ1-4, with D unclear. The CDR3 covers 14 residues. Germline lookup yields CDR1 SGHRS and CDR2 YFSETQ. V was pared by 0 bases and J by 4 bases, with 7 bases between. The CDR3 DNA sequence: TGCGCCAGCAGCTTGGACGGTCATAATGAAAAACTGTTTTTT. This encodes CASSLDGHNEKLFF.

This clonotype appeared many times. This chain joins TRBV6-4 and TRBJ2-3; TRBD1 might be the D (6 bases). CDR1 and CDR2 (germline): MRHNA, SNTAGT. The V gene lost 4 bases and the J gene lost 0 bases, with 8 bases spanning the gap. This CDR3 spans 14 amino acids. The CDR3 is CASSAGDSTDTQYF. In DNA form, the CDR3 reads TGTGCCAGCAGTGCAGGGGATAGCACAGATACGCAGTATTTT.

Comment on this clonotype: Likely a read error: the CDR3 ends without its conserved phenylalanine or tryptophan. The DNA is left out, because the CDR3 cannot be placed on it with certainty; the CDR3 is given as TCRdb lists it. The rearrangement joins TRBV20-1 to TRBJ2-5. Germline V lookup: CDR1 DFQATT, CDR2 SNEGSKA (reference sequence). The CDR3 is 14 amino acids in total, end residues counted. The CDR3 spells CSASMSGLQETEYL.

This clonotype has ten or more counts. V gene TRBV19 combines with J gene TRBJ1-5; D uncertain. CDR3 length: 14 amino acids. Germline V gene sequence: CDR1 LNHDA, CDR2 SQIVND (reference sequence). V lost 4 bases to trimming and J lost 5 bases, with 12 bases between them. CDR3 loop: CASSKMYSDQPQHF. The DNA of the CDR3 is TGTGCCAGTAGTAAAATGTACAGCGATCAGCCCCAGCATTTT.

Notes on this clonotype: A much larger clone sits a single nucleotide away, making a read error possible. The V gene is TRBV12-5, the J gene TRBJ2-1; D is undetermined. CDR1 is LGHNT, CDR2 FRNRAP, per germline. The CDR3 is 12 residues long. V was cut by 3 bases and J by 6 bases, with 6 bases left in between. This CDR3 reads CASGFLSNEQFF. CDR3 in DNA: TGTGCTAGTGGTTTTCTTTCCAATGAGCAGTTCTTC.

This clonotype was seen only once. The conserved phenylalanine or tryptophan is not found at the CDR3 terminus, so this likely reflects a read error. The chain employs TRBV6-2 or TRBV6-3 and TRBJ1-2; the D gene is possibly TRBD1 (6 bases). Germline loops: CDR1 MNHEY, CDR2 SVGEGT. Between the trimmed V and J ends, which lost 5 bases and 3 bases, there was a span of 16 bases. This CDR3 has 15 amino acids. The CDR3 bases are TGTGCCAGCAGTCAGGGGACATCTCCCTACTATGGCTACACCTCC. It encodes CASSQGTSPYYGYTS.

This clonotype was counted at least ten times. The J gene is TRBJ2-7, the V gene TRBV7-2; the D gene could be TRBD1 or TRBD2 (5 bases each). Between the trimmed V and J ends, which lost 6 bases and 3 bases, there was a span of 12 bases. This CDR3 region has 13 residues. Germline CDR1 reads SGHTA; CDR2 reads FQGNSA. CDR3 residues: CASSRDRYYEQYF. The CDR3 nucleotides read TGTGCCAGCAGTCGGGACCGCTACTACGAGCAGTACTTC.

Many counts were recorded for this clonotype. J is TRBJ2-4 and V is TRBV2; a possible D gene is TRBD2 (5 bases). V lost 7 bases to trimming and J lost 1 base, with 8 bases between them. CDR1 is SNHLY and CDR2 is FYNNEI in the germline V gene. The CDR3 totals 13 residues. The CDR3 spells CASNGEAKNIQYF. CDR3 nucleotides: TGTGCCAGCAATGGGGAGGCCAAAAACATTCAGTACTTC.

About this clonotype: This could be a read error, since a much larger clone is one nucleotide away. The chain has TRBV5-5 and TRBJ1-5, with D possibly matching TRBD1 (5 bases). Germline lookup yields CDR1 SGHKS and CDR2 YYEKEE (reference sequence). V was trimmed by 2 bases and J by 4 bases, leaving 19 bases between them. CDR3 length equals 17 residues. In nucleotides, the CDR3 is TGTGCCAGCAGCTTAGAGGGGAGAGGCTTTCCTAATCAGCCCCAGCATTTT. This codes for CASSLEGRGFPNQPQHF.

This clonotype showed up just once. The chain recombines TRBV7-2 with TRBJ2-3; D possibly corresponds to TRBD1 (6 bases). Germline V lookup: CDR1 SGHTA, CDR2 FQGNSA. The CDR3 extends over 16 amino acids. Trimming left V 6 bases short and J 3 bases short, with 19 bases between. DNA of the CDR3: TGTGCCAGCAGTCGAGTACCGGGACAACCAACAGATACGCAGTATTTT. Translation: CASSRVPGQPTDTQYF.

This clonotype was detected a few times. The CDR3 spells CAWSVERSGNTIYF. The CDR3, as DNA: TGTGCCTGGAGTGTGGAGCGCTCTGGAAACACCATATATTTT. This chain connects TRBV30 to TRBJ1-3, with D hard to call. V lost 0 bases and J lost 0, with 6 bases in between. CDR3 length: 14 residues. Germline V gives CDR1 GTSNPN, CDR2 SVGIG (reference sequence).

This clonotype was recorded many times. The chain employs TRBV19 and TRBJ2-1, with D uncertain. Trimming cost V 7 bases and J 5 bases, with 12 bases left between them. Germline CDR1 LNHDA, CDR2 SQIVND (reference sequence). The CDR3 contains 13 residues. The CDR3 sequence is CASKASADNEQFF. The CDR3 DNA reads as TGTGCCAGTAAGGCTTCAGCCGACAATGAGCAGTTCTTC.

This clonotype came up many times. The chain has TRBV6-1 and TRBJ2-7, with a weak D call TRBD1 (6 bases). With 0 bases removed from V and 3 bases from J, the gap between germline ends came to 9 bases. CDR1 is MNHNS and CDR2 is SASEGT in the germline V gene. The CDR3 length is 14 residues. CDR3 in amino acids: CASSEAGGSYEQYF. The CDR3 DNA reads TGTGCCAGCAGTGAAGCAGGGGGAAGCTACGAGCAGTACTTC.

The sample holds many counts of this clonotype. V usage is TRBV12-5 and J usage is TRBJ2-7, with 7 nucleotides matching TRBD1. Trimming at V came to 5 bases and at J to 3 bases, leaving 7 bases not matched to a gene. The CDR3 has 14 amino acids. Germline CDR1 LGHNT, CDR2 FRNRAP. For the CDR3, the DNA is TGTGCTAGTGGTACCAGACAGGGCGGCTACGAGCAGTACTTC. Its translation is CASGTRQGGYEQYF.

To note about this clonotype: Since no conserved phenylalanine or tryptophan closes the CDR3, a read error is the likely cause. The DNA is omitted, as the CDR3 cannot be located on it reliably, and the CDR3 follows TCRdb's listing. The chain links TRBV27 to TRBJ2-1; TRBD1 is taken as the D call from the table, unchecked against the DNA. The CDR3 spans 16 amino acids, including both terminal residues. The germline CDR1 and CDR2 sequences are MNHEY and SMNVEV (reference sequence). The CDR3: CASRDGRTGSYNEEFL.

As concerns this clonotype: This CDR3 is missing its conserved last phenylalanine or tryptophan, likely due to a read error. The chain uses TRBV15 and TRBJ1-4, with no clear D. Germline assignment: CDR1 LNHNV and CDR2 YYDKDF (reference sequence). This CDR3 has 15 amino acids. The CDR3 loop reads CATSIPTSTNKKLFL. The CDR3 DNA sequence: TGTGCCACCAGCATTCCGACATCAACTAATAAAAAACTGTTTCTT.

CDR3 sequence (DNA): TGTGCCAGCAGGTCACCGGGTGAGCAGTTCTTC. Translated, it gives CASRSPGEQFF. V is TRBV6-1 and J is TRBJ2-1, with D unresolved. Trimming shortened V by 6 bases and J by 9 bases, and 9 bases separated the two germline ends. Germline CDR1 and CDR2: MNHNS and SASEGT. There are 11 residues in the CDR3.

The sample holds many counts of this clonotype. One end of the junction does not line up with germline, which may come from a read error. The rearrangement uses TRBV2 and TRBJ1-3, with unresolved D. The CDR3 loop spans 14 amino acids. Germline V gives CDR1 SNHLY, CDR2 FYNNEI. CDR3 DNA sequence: TGTGCCATTCTCCTGGGTTTCTCTGGAAGCACCATATATTTT. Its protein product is CAILLGFSGSTIYF.

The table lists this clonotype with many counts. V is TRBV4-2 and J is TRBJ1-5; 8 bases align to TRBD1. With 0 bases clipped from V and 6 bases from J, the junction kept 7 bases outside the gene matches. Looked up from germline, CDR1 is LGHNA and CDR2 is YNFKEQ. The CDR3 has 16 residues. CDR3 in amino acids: CASSQDRYQGAQPQHF. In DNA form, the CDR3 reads TGTGCCAGCAGCCAAGATCGCTATCAGGGGGCTCAGCCCCAGCATTTT.